This T cell receptor beta chain was sequenced for a study of read filtering for tumor transcriptome and immune sequencing. V was shortened by 7 bases and J by 5 bases, with 15 bases between the two germline ends. CDR1 and CDR2 (germline): SNHLY, FYNNEI. The CDR3 is 14 amino acids. Molecular barcoded adaptors covering alpha/delta and beta/gamma chains were used on approximately 440 ng RNA. TCRdb recomputed calls from the reads with MiXCR, one row per CDR3 protein. The sample holds 30,000 to 45,000 distinct CDR3 sequences, roughly an eighth seen once. The sequenced sample consisted of a population of CD138-negative cells sorted from bone marrow. The chain carries TRBV2 and TRBJ2-1; D may match TRBD1 or TRBD2 (7 bases each). The sequence derives from a donor over 35 with multiple myeloma. In nucleotides, the CDR3 is TGTGCCAGCAACGGGCAGGGGGGGCACAATGAGCAGTTCTTC. The encoded protein is CASNGQGGHNEQFF. The entire variable domain, with the rest obtained from reference TRBV2 and TRBJ2-1, is as follows: EPEVTQTPSHQVTQMGQEVILRCVPISNHLYFYWYRQILGQKVEFLVSFYNNEISEKSEIFDDQFSVERPDGSNFTLKIRSTKLEDSAMYFCASNGQGGHNEQFFGPGTRLTVL.